This entry is about one T cell receptor beta chain. The antigen is undetermined. Trimming cost V 4 bases and J 4 bases, with 13 bases left between them. CDR3 length equals 15 residues. CDR1 is MDHEN and CDR2 is SYDVKM in the germline V gene. RNA, once extracted, was reverse transcribed into cDNA for use as the sequencing template. Here immunoSEQ multiplex PCR was the method, and the copy in TCRdb shows in-frame clones only, minus some. This table has roughly 120,000 clones, 58% appearing once. This sample's treatment: oral pan-JAK inhibitor, 5-10 mg twice daily. This sample is drawn from a study of CD8+ T cells in alopecia areata. Study-wide background: Oral tofacitinib, 5 to 10 mg twice daily, was given in an open-label trial. Study-level findings and limits: One nonresponder leaves baseline CD8+ expansion's link to response uncertain. Many expanded lesional clones stayed in scalp and blood while on tofacitinib. In scalp, tofacitinib significantly decreased clonality and expanded CD8+ clones among the top 100.

This clonotype was sampled from a human donor with alopecia areata. The rearrangement uses TRBV28 and TRBJ1-4, with D perhaps TRBD1 (6 bases). This sample comprised CD8+ T cells sorted from blood, obtained at week 4, from a patient treated with tofacitinib. CDR3 bases: TGTGCCAGCAGTTATAAGACAGGCCTTAATGAAAAACTGTTTTTT. It codes for CASSYKTGLNEKLFF.